The clone carrying this T cell receptor beta chain appeared a single time. Its antigen is as yet unknown. V lost 1 base, J lost 3 bases, and 12 bases lay in between. The germline gives CDR1 SGHTA, CDR2 FQGNSA. This CDR3 comprises 15 residues. This specimen comes from a study of CD4+ T cells in melanoma. Notes on the study in general: CD8+ T cell, macrophage and B cell function reportedly correlated with neoantigen-specific CD4+ T cells.

The method was immunoSEQ multiplex PCR; TCRdb's version includes in-frame clones alone and lacks a portion of them. Here the sample spans thousands of clones, around two thirds being singletons. The sequence was obtained from a human donor with melanoma. This chain uses TRBV7-2 with TRBJ2-5, with D possibly being TRBD1 (5 bases). The sample taken for sequencing was cells from a culture (not recorded whether cultured in vitro). CDR3 sequence (DNA): TGTGCCAGCAGCTTAGAGGGATACAGGAAAGAGACCCAGTACTTC. Protein: CASSLEGYRKETQYF.